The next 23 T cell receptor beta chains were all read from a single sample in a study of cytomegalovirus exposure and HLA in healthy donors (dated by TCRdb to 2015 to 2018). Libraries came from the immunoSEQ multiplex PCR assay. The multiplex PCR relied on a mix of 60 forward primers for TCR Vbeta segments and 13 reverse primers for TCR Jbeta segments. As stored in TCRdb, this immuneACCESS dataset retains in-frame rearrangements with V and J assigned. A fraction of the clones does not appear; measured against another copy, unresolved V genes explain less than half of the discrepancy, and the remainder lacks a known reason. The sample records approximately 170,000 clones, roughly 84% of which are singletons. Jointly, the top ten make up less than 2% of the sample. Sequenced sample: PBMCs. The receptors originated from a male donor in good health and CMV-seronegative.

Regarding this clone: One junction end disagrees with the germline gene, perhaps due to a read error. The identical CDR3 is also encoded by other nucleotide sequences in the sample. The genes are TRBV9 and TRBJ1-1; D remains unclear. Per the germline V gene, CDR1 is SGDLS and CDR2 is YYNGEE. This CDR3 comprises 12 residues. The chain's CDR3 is CASSVVAGEAFF. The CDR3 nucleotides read TGCGCCAGCAGCGTAGTCGCCGGTGAAGCTTTCTTT.

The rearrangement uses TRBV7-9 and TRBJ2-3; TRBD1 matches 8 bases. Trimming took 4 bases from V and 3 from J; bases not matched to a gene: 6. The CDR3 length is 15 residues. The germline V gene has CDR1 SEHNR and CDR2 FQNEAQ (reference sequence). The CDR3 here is CASSSTGAGTDTQYF. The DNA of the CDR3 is TGTGCCAGCAGCTCGACAGGGGCAGGGACAGATACGCAGTATTTT.

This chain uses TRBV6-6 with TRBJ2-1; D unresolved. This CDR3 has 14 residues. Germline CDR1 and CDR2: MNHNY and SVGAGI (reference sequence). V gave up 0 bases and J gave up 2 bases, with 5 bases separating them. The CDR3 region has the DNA TGTGCCAGCAGTTACTCGCGCACCTACAATGAGCAGTTCTTC. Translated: CASSYSRTYNEQFF.

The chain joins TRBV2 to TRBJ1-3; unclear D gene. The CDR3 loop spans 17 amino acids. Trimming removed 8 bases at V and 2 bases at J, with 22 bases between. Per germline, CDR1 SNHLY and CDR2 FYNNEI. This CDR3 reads CASAHGMVDFAGNTIYF. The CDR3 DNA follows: TGTGCCAGCGCCCACGGGATGGTAGACTTCGCTGGAAACACCATATATTTT.

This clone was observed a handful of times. The DNA of the CDR3 is TGTGCCAGCAGCCGGAGCGGGAGAGTCAACGAGCAGTACTTC. Its protein is CASSRSGRVNEQYF. The rearrangement links TRBV7-2 to TRBJ2-7, with 8 bases aligning to TRBD2. This CDR3 has 14 residues. The J segment lost 5 bases and the V segment lost 5 bases, leaving 8 bases of the junction unmatched. Germline loops: CDR1 SGHTA, CDR2 FQGNSA.

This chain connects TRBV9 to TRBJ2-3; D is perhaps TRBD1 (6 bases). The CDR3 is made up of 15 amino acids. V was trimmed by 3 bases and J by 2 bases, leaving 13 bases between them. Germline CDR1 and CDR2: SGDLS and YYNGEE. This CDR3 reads CASSAETGHTDTQYF. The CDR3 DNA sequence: TGTGCCAGCAGCGCCGAAACAGGGCACACAGATACGCAGTATTTT.

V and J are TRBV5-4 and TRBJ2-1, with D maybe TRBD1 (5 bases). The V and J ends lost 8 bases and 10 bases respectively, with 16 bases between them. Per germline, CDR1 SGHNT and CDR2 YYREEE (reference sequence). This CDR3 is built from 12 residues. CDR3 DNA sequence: TGTGCCAGTACGTTTGGGGCACGAGAGCAGTTCTTC. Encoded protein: CASTFGAREQFF.

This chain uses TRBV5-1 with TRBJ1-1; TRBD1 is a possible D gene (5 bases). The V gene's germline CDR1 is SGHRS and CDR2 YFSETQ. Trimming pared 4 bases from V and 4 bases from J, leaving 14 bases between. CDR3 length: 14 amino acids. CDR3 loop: CASSLKTDSTEAFF. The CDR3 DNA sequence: TGCGCCAGCAGCCTAAAAACCGACAGCACTGAAGCTTTCTTT.

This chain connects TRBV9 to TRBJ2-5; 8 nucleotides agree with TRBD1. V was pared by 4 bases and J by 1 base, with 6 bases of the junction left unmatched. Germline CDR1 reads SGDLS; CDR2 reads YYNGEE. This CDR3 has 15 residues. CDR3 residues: CASSLVGQGQETQYF. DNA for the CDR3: TGTGCCAGCAGCCTCGTAGGACAGGGCCAAGAGACCCAGTACTTC.

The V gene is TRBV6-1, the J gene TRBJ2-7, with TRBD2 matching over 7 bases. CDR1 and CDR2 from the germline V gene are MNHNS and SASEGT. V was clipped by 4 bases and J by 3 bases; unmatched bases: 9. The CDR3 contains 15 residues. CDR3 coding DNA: TGTGCCAGCAGTGTGTCGGGAGGACCTAGCTACGAGCAGTACTTC. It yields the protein CASSVSGGPSYEQYF.

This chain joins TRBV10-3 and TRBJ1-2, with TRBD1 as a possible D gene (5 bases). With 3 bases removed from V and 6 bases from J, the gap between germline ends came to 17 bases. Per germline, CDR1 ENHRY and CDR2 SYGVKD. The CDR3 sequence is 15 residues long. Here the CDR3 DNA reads TGTGCCATCAGTGATGCACCGGGACGGGGGGATGGCTACACCTTC. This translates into CAISDAPGRGDGYTF.

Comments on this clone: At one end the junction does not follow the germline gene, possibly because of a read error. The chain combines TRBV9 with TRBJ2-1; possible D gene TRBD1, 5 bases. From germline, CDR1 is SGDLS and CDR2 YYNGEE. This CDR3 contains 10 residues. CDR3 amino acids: CASSGRVVLF. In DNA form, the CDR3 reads TGTGCCAGCAGCGGCAGGGTTGTACTCTTC.

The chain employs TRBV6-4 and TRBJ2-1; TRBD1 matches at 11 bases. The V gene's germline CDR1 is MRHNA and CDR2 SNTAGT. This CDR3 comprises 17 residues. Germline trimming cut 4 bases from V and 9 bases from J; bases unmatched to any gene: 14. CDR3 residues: CASSVGPVWTGGSEQFF. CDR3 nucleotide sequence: TGTGCCAGCAGTGTTGGGCCGGTCTGGACAGGGGGCAGTGAGCAGTTCTTC.

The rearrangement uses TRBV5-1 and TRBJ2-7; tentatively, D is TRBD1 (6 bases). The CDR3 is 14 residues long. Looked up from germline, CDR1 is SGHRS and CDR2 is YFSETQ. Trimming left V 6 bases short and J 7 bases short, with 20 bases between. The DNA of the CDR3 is TGCGCCAGCAATGTTGGTGGGGGCGATCGGGAGCAGTACTTC. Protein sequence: CASNVGGGDREQYF.

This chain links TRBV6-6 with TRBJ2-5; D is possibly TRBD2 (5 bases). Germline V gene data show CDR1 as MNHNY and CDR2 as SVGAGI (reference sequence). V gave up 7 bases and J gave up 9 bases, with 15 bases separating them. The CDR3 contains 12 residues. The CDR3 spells CASTSTGLAQYF. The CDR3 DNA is TGTGCCAGCACCAGCACGGGGTTGGCCCAGTACTTC.

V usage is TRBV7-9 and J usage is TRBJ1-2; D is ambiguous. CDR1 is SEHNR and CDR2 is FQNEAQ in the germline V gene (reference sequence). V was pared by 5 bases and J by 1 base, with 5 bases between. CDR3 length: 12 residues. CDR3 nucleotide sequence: TGTGCCAGCAGCGGACTTAACTATGGCTACACCTTC. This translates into CASSGLNYGYTF.

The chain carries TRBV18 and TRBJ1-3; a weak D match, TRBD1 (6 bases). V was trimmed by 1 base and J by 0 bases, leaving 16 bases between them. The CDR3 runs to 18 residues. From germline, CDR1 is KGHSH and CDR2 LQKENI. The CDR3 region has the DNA TGTGCCAGCTCACCACTGGGGGCAGCCGTTATCTCTGGAAACACCATATATTTT. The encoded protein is CASSPLGAAVISGNTIYF. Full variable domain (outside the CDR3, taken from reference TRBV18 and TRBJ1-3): NAGVMQNPRHLVRRRGQEARLRCSPMKGHSHVYWYRQLPEEGLKFMVYLQKENIIDESGMPKERFSAEFPKEGPSILRIQQVVRGDSAAYFCASSPLGAAVISGNTIYFGEGSWLTVV.

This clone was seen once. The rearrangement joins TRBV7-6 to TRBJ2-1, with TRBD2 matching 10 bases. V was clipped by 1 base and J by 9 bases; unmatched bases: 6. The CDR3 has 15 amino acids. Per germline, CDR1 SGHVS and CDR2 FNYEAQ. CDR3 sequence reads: CASSLGSGGAGEQFF. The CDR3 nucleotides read TGTGCCAGCAGCTTAGGCAGCGGGGGGGCGGGTGAGCAGTTCTTC.

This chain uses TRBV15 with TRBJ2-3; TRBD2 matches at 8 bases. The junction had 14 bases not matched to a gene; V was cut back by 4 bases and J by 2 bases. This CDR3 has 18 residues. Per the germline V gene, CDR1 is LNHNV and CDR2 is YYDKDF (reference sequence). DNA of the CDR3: TGTGCCACCAGCAAATTCTCCGGGGGGGGGTCCTCCACAGATACGCAGTATTTT. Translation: CATSKFSGGGSSTDTQYF.

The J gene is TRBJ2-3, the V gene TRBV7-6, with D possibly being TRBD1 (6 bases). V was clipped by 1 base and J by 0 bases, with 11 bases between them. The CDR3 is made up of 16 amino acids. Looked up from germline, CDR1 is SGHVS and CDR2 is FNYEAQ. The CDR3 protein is CASSLGPRGSTDTQYF. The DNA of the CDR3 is TGTGCCAGCAGCTTAGGGCCGAGGGGGAGCACAGATACGCAGTATTTT.

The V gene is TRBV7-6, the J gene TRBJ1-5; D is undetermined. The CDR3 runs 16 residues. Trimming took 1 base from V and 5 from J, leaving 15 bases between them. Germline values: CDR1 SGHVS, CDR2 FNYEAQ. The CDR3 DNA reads TGTGCCAGCAGCTTAGGGGCAGACACCCTTTATCAGCCCCAGCATTTT. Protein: CASSLGADTLYQPQHF.

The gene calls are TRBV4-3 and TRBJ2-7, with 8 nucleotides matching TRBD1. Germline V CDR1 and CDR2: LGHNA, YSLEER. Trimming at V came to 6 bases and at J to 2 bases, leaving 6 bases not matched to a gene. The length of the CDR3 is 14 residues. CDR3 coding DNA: TGCGCCAGCAGTCCTGGACAGGGCGCCTACGAGCAGTACTTC. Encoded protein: CASSPGQGAYEQYF.

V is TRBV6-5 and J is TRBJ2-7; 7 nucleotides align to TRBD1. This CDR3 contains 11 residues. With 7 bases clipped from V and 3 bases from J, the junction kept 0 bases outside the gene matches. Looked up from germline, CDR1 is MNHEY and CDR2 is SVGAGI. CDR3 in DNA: TGTGCCAGCACAGGGGGCTACGAGCAGTACTTC. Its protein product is CASTGGYEQYF.